This section outlines one TCR beta chain sequence together with its context. The data were obtained in a study of control samples from healthy donors and cancer patients. Some clones are missing from TCRdb's copy, which holds only in-frame ones; the method was immunoSEQ multiplex PCR. The table lists around 110,000 clones, over 90% of them singletons. Germline CDR1 is SEHNR and CDR2 is FQNEAQ (reference sequence). The CDR3 length is 11 residues. V lost 6 bases, J lost 16 bases, and 7 bases stayed unmatched. The receptor's source is a man younger than 45 in good health. This rearrangement joins TRBV7-9 to TRBJ2-1, with 9 bases aligning to TRBD1. The sample was blood. The CDR3 nucleotides read TGTGCCAGCAGTTATACAGGGGGCCAATTCTTC. Protein sequence: CASSYTGGQFF. Full variable domain (outside the CDR3, taken from reference TRBV7-9 and TRBJ2-1): DTGVSQNPRHKITKRGQNVTFRCDPISEHNRLYWYRQTLGQGPEFLTYFQNEAQLEKSRLLSDRFSAERPKGSFSTLEIQRTEQGDSAMYLCASSYTGGQFFGPGTRLTVL.